A single sample is the source of the 8 T cell receptor beta chains below, sequenced in a study of T cells in tumors after PD-1 blockade. The assay was immunoSEQ multiplex PCR, and TCRdb's table has in-frame clones only and misses some. The sample comprises about 2,400 clones, 65% to 70% of which are singletons, and around an eighth rests with the top ten. Sample: tumor tissue, taken after anti-PD-1 treatment. All receptors derive from a human donor with basal cell carcinoma.

This clone came up once. This sequence joins TRBV15 and TRBJ1-1; the D is unclear. From germline, CDR1 is LNHNV and CDR2 YYDKDF (reference sequence). Between the trimmed V and J ends, which lost 1 base and 5 bases, there was a span of 8 bases. The CDR3 extends over 13 amino acids. The DNA for the CDR3 is TGTGCCACCAGCAGAGTACTCGGGACTGAAGCTTTCTTT. This codes for CATSRVLGTEAFF.

The gene calls are TRBV4-1 and TRBJ2-3; 7 positions match TRBD1. Per germline, CDR1 MGHRA and CDR2 YSYEKL. This CDR3 region has 14 residues. The J segment lost 4 bases and the V segment lost 7 bases, leaving 8 bases of the junction unmatched. CDR3 sequence reads: CASKIDRAADTQYF. The CDR3 DNA reads as TGCGCCAGCAAGATAGACAGGGCAGCAGATACGCAGTATTTT.

The genes are TRBV24-1 and TRBJ2-2; TRBD1 aligns across 9 bases. With V trimmed by 3 bases and J by 7 bases, 5 bases remained unmatched. This CDR3 has 15 residues. The germline CDR1 and CDR2 sequences are KGHDR and SFDVKD. This CDR3 reads CATSDRTGAGGELFF. Here the CDR3 DNA reads TGTGCCACCAGTGATCGGACAGGGGCGGGCGGGGAGCTGTTTTTT.

The rearrangement uses TRBV2 and TRBJ1-2; perhaps TRBD1 as D (5 bases). CDR3 length: 12 residues. Trimming removed 6 bases at V and 1 base at J, with 6 bases between. The germline CDR1 and CDR2 sequences are SNHLY and FYNNEI. In nucleotides, the CDR3 is TGTGCCAGCAGGGGGGATAACTATGGCTACACCTTC. Its protein is CASRGDNYGYTF.

This rearrangement joins TRBV5-1 to TRBJ2-7, with D maybe TRBD2 (5 bases). This CDR3 has 13 amino acids. Trimming took 5 bases from V and 5 from J, leaving 14 bases between them. The germline V gene has CDR1 SGHRS and CDR2 YFSETQ. CDR3 amino acids: CASRPSGGNEQYF. DNA of the CDR3: TGCGCCAGCAGACCGTCAGGAGGCAACGAGCAGTACTTC.

The rearrangement links TRBV6-5 to TRBJ1-5, with D tentatively TRBD1 (6 bases). V lost 0 bases to trimming and J lost 7 bases, with 13 bases between them. The CDR3 has 15 residues. Per the germline V gene, CDR1 is MNHEY and CDR2 is SVGAGI. The CDR3 DNA reads TGTGCCAGCAGTTACTCTGCCACAGGGAACCAGCCCCAGCATTTT. It translates to CASSYSATGNQPQHF.

The chain links TRBV28 to TRBJ1-5; no reliable D call. Germline CDR1 and CDR2: MDHEN and SYDVKM. The CDR3 contains 14 residues. With 3 bases removed from V and 5 bases from J, the gap between germline ends came to 11 bases. The CDR3 DNA sequence: TGTGCCAGCAGTTTGCCGGGTGGGCATCAGCCCCAGCATTTT. Translating it yields CASSLPGGHQPQHF.

J is TRBJ2-3 and V is TRBV6-2 or TRBV6-3, with TRBD1 matching 8 bases. J lost 4 bases, V lost 2 bases, and 2 bases had no gene match. There are 14 residues in the CDR3. The germline CDR1 and CDR2 sequences are MNHEY and SVGEGT. This CDR3 reads CASSYAGGPDTQYF. The CDR3 DNA reads TGTGCCAGCAGTTACGCAGGGGGCCCAGATACGCAGTATTTT.